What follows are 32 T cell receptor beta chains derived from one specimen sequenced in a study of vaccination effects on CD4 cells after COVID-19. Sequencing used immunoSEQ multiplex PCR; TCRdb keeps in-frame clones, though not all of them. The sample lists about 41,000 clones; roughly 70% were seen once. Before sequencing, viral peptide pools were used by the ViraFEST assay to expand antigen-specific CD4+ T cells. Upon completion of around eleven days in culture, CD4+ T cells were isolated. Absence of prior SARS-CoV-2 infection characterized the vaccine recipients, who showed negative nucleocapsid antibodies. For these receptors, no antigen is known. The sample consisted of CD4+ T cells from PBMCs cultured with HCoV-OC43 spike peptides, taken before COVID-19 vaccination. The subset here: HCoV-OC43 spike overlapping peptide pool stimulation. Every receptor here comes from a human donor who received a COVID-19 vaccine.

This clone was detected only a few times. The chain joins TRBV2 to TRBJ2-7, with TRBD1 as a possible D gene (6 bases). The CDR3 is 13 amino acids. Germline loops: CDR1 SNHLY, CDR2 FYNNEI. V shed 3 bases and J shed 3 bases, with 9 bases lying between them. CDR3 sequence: CASSEGHFYEQYF. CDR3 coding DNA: TGTGCCAGCAGTGAGGGACATTTCTACGAGCAGTACTTC.

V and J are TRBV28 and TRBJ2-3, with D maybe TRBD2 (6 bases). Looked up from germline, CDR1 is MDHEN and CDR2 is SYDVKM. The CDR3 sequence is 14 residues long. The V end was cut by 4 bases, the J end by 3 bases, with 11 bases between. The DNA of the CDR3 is TGTGCCAGCAGTTCAGGGACTTTGACAGATACGCAGTATTTT. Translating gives CASSSGTLTDTQYF.

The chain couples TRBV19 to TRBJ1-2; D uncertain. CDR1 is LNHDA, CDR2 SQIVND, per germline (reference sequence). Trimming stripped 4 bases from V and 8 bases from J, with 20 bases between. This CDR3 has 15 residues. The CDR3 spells CASSTQWTSADGYTF. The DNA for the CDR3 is TGTGCCAGTAGTACCCAATGGACTAGCGCGGACGGCTACACCTTC.

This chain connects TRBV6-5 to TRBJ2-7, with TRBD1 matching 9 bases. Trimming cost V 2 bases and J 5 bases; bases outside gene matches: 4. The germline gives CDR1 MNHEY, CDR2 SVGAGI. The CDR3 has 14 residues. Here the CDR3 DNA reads TGTGCCAGCAGTTACAGGGACAGGGTGGACGAGCAGTACTTC. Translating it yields CASSYRDRVDEQYF.

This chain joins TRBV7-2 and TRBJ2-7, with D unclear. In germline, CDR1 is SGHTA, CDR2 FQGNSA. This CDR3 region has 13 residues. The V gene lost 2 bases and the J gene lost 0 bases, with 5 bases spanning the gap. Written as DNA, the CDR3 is TGTGCCAGCAGCTTAAGCAGCTCCTACGAGCAGTACTTC. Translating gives CASSLSSSYEQYF.

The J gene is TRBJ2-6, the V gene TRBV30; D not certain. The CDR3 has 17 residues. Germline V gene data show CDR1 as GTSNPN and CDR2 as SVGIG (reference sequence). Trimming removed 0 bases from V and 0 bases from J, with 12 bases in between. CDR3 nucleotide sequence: TGTGCCTGGAGTGTGGCCAGGACGAGCTCTGGGGCCAACGTCCTGACTTTC. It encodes CAWSVARTSSGANVLTF.

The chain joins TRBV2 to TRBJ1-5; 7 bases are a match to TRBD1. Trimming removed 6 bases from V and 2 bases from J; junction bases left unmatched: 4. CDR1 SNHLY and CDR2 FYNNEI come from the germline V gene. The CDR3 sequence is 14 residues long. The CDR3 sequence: CASRTGTGNQPQHF. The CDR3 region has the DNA TGTGCCAGCAGGACCGGGACAGGCAATCAGCCCCAGCATTTT.

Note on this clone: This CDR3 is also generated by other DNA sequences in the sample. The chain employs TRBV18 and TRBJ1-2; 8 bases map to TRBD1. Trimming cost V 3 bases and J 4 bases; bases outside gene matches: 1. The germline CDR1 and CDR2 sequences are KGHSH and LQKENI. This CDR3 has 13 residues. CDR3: CASSPDRGYGYTF. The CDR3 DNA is TGTGCCAGCTCACCCGACAGGGGCTATGGCTACACCTTC. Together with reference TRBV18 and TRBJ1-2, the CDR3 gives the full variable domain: NAGVMQNPRHLVRRRGQEARLRCSPMKGHSHVYWYRQLPEEGLKFMVYLQKENIIDESGMPKERFSAEFPKEGPSILRIQQVVRGDSAAYFCASSPDRGYGYTFGSGTRLTVV.

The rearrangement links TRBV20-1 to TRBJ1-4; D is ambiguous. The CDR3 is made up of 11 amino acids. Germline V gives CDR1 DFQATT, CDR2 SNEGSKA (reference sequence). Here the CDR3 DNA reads TGCACCCCCCGGAGGGATGAAAAACTGTTTTTT. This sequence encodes CTPRRDEKLFF.

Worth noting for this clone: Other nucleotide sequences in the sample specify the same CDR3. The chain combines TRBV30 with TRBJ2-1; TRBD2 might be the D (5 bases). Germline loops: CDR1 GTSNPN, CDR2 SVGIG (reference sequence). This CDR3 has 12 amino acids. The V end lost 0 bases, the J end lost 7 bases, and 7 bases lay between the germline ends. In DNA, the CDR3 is TGTGCCTGGAGTGTACGGGGAAATGAGCAGTTCTTC. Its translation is CAWSVRGNEQFF.

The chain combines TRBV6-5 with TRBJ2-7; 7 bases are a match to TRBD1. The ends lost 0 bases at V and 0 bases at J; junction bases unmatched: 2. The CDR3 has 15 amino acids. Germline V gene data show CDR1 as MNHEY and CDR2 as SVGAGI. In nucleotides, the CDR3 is TGTGCCAGCAGTTACTCCGGGACAGACTCCTACGAGCAGTACTTC. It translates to CASSYSGTDSYEQYF.

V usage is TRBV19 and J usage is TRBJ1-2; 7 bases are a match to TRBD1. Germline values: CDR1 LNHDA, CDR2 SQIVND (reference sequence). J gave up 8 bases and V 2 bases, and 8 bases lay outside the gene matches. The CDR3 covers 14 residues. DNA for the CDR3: TGTGCCAGTAGTATAACAGACAGGGCTGTGGGCTACACCTTC. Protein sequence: CASSITDRAVGYTF.

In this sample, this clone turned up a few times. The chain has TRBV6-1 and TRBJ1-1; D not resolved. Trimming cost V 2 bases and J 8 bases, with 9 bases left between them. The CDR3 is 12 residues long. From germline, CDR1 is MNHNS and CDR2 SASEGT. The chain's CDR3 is CASSERNNEAFF. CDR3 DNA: TGTGCCAGCAGTGAACGAAACAACGAAGCTTTCTTT.

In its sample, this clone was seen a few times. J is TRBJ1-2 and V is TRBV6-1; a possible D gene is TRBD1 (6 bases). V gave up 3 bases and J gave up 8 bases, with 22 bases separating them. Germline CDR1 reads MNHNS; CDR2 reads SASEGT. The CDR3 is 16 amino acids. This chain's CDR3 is CASSDLDSGGYGGYTF. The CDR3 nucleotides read TGTGCCAGCAGTGACCTGGACAGTGGCGGCTATGGAGGCTACACCTTC.

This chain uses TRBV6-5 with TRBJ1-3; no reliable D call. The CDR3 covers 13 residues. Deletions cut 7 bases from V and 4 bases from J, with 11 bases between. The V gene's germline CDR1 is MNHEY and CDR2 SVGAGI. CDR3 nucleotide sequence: TGTGCCAGCACGGGCAGCCTAGGAAACACCATATATTTT. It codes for CASTGSLGNTIYF.

The CDR3 region is CAWSVLSGGYTF. CDR3 nucleotide sequence: TGTGCCTGGAGTGTACTCTCGGGTGGCTACACCTTC. V gene TRBV30 combines with J gene TRBJ1-2; D is undetermined. From germline, CDR1 is GTSNPN and CDR2 SVGIG (reference sequence). V lost 0 bases and J lost 7, with 9 bases in between. The CDR3 loop spans 12 amino acids.

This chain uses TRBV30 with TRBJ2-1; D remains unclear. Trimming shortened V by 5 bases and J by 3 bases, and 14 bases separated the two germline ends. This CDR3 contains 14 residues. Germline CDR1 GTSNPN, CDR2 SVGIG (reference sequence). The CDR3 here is CAWSMAVRYNEQFF. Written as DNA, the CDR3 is TGTGCCTGGTCTATGGCGGTCCGCTACAATGAGCAGTTCTTC.

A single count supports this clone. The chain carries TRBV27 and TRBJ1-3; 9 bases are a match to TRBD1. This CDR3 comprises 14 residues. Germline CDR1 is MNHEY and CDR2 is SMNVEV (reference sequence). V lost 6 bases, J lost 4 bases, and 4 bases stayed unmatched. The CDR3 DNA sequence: TGTGCCAGCAGAGACAGGGGGTCCGGAAACACCATATATTTT. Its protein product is CASRDRGSGNTIYF.

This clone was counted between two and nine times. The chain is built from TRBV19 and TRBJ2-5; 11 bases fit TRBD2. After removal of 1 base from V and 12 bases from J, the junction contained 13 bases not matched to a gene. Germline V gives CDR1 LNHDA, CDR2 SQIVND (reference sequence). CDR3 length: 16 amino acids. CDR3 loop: CASSIGRYTSGGPEYF. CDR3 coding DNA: TGTGCCAGTAGTATAGGACGGTATACTAGCGGGGGACCTGAGTACTTC.

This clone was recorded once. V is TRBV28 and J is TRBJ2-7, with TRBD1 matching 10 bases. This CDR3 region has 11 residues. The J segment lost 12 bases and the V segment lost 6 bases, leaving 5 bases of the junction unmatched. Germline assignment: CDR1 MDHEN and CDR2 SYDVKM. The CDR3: CASSNRTGGYF. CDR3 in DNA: TGTGCCAGCAGCAATAGGACAGGGGGGTACTTC.

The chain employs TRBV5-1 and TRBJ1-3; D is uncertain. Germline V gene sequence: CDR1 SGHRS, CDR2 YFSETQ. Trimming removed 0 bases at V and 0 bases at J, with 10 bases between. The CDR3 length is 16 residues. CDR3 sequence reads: CASSLVPGPSGNTIYF. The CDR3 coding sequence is TGCGCCAGCAGCTTGGTTCCGGGCCCCTCTGGAAACACCATATATTTT.

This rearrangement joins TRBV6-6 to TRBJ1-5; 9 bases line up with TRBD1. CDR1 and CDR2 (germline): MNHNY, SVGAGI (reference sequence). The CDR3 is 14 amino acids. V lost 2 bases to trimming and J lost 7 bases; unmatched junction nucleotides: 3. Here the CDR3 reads CASSYQGQGQPQHF. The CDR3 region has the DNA TGTGCCAGCAGTTACCAGGGACAGGGCCAGCCCCAGCATTTT.

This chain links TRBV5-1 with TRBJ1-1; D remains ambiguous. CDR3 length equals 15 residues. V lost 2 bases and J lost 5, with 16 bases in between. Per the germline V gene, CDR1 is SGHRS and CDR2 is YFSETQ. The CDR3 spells CASSFSASLGTEAFF. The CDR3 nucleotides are TGCGCCAGCAGCTTTTCGGCATCCTTGGGGACTGAAGCTTTCTTT. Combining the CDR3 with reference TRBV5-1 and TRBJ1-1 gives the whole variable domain KAGVTQTPRYLIKTRGQQVTLSCSPISGHRSVSWYQQTPGQGLQFLFEYFSETQRNKGNFPGRFSGRQFSNSRSEMNVSTLELGDSALYLCASSFSASLGTEAFFGQGTRLTVV.

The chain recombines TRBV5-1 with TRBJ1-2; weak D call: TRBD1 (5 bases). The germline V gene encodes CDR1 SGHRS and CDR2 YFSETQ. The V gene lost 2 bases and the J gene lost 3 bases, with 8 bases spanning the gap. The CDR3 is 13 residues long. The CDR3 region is CASSLGRDYGYTF. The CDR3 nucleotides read TGCGCCAGCAGCTTAGGCAGGGACTATGGCTACACCTTC.

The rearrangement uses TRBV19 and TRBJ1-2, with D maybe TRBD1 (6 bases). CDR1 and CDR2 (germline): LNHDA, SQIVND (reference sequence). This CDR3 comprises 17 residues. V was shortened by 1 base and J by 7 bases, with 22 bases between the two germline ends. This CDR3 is CASSIGGAGAPLGGYTF. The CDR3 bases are TGTGCCAGTAGTATAGGAGGGGCAGGGGCCCCTCTCGGTGGCTACACCTTC.

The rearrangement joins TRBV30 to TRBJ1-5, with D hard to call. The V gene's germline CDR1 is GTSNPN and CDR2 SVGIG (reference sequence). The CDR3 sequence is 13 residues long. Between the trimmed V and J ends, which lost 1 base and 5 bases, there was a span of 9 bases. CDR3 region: CAWSAGLDQPQHF. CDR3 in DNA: TGTGCCTGGAGTGCCGGTTTGGATCAGCCCCAGCATTTT.

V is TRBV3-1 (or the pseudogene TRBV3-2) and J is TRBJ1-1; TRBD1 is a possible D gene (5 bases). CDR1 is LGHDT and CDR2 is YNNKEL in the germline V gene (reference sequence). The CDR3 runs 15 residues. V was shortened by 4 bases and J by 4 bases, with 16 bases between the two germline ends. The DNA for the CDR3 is TGTGCCAGCAGCCGCTCGGGAGAGGGGCCCACTGAAGCTTTCTTT. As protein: CASSRSGEGPTEAFF.

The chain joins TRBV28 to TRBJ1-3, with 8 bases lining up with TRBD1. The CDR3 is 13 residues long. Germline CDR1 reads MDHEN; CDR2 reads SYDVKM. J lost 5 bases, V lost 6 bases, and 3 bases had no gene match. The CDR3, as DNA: TGTGCCAGCAGGAGACAGGGGAGAAACACCATATATTTT. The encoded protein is CASRRQGRNTIYF.

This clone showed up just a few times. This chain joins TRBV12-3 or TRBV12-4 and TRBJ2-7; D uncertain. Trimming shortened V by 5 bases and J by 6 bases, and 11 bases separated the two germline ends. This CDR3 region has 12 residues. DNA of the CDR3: TGTGCCAGCAGTCTGACTCTTTCCGAGCAGTACTTC. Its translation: CASSLTLSEQYF.

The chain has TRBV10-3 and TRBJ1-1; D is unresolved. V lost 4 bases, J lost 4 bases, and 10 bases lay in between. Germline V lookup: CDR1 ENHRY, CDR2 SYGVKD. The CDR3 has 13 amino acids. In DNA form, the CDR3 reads TGTGCCATCAGTGTGGACTGGGGCACTGAAGCTTTCTTT. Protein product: CAISVDWGTEAFF.

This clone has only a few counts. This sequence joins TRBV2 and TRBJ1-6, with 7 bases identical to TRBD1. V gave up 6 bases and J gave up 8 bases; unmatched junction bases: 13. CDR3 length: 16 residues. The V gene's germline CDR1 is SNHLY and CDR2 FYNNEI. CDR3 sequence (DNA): TGTGCCAGCAGGGATCCGACAGGGCTCTCGTATTCACCCCTCCACTTT. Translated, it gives CASRDPTGLSYSPLHF.

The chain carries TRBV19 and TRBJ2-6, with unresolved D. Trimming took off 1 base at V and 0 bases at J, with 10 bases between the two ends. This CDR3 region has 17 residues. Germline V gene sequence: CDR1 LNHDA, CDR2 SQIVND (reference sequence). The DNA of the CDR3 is TGTGCCAGTAGTATAGTGGCGGCGGCCTCTGGGGCCAACGTCCTGACTTTC. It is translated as CASSIVAAASGANVLTF.